Reported below is one T cell receptor (beta chain). Its target is unknown. TCRdb recomputed calls from the 5' RACE reads with MiXCR, one row per CDR3 protein. Among a few hundred thousand distinct CDR3 sequences listed, 15% to 20% were seen once. CDR3 length: 15 amino acids. The V and J ends lost 4 bases and 9 bases, in that order; junction bases with no gene match: 9. This sample was taken from a study of CD8 T cells in ankylosing spondylitis. Study observations and caveats: Existing reports had already noted some motif variants in reactive arthritis synovial fluid and blood.

The V and J genes are TRBV12-3 or TRBV12-4 and TRBJ2-1; 10 nucleotides line up with TRBD2. Sequencing was carried out using blood, either unsorted or a sorted T cell fraction (not recorded which). This sequence originates from a male donor with ankylosing spondylitis or in good health (not recorded which). This chain's CDR3 is CASSSGPSGSSEQFF. The CDR3 DNA sequence: TGTGCCAGCAGTTCCGGCCCTAGCGGGAGTAGTGAGCAGTTCTTC.